These T cell receptor beta chains were read from a single sample in a study of cytomegalovirus exposure and HLA in healthy donors. Data came from immunoSEQ multiplex PCR; TCRdb stores just in-frame clones and leaves some out. The table includes under 130,000 clones, 76% detected once. The sample consisted of PBMCs. These receptors originate from a woman under 30 in good health and CMV-seropositive. Each CDR3 is given with its conserved first and last residue. The D gene is left open where the match is weak. Clone sizes are given selectively: once, few, many, or a class where the clone is expanded.

TRBV5-5,.,.,TRBJ1-2,CASFFAPGYGYTF,TGTGCCAGCTTCTTCGCGCCGGGCTATGGCTACACCTTC
TRBV5-6,TRBD1,.,TRBJ2-5,CASSLGQVGRETQYF,TGTGCCAGCAGCCTGGGACAGGTAGGGCGGGAGACCCAGTACTTC
TRBV5-1,.,.,TRBJ1-6,CASSLESSYNSPLHF,TGCGCCAGCAGCCTTGAGAGCTCCTATAATTCACCCCTCCACTTT
TRBV27,TRBD1,.,TRBJ1-5,CASSLTRTGEQPQHF,TGTGCCAGCAGTTTGACCCGGACAGGGGAACAGCCCCAGCATTTT
TRBV19,TRBD1,few,TRBJ2-5,CASSLGTVQETQYF,TGTGCCAGTAGTCTCGGGACAGTGCAAGAGACCCAGTACTTC
TRBV7-2,TRBD1,.,TRBJ1-1,CASSRRDRDLEAFF,TGTGCCAGCAGCCGACGGGACAGGGACTTAGAAGCTTTCTTT
TRBV9,.,.,TRBJ1-1,CASSVGHLNTEAFF,TGTGCCAGCAGCGTAGGACACCTGAACACTGAAGCTTTCTTT
TRBV5-1,.,few,TRBJ2-1,CASSFSELGPSNEQFF,TGCGCCAGCAGCTTTTCGGAGCTAGGCCCGAGCAATGAGCAGTTCTTC
TRBV7-9,.,.,TRBJ1-6,CASSPKVGRAAPSPALHF,TGTGCCAGCAGCCCCAAGGTTGGGCGGGCGGCCCCCTCCCCGGCCCTCCACTTT
TRBV7-3,.,.,TRBJ2-1,CASSLTAGINNEQFF,TGTGCCAGCAGCTTAACGGCCGGGATCAACAATGAGCAGTTCTTC
TRBV11-2,TRBD1,.,TRBJ2-7,CASSLVGWDRAPPYEQYF,TGTGCCAGCAGCTTAGTAGGGTGGGACAGGGCCCCCCCCTACGAGCAGTACTTC
TRBV18,.,.,TRBJ2-7,CASSPQVLGAEEQYF,TGTGCCAGCTCACCACAGGTCCTGGGGGCCGAGGAGCAGTACTTC
TRBV27,.,few,TRBJ1-4,CASKDTAGEKLFF,TGTGCCAGCAAAGACACGGCAGGTGAAAAACTGTTTTTT
TRBV7-3,.,.,TRBJ2-1,CASSLPGVNEQFF,TGTGCCAGCAGCTTACCCGGGGTCAATGAGCAGTTCTTC
TRBV9,.,.,TRBJ2-7,CASSVGSKGSYEQYF,TGTGCCAGCAGCGTAGGGTCTAAGGGGTCCTACGAGCAGTACTTC
TRBV6-5,TRBD1,.,TRBJ2-7,CASSLGGQAYEQYF,TGTGCCAGCAGTTTAGGGGGACAGGCATACGAGCAGTACTTC
TRBV19,.,few,TRBJ1-2,CASSYLPGTSGGYGYTF,TGTGCCAGTAGTTACTTACCCGGGACCTCGGGAGGCTATGGCTACACCTTC
TRBV27,.,.,TRBJ2-7,CASSRQGTYEQYF,TGTGCCAGCAGCCGTCAGGGTACGTACGAGCAGTACTTC
TRBV5-1,TRBD1,.,TRBJ1-4,CASSLVPGQGNVEKLFF,TGCGCCAGCAGCTTGGTCCCGGGACAGGGGAACGTTGAAAAACTGTTTTTT
TRBV5-8,.,.,TRBJ1-6,CASSFEARSNSPLHF,TGTGCCAGCAGCTTCGAGGCCAGAAGTAATTCACCCCTCCACTTT
TRBV7-8,.,.,TRBJ2-7,CASSPDREGEQYF,TGTGCCAGCAGCCCGGACAGGGAGGGGGAGCAGTACTTC
TRBV12-5,.,.,TRBJ1-6,CASGLEGQDSPLHF,TGTGCTAGTGGTTTGGAGGGGCAGGATTCACCCCTCCACTTT
TRBV9,TRBD1,.,TRBJ1-2,CASSAPTSGRQGAGYTF,TGTGCCAGCAGCGCCCCCACGTCGGGGAGGCAGGGGGCTGGCTACACCTTC